The 4 T cell receptor beta chains presented below share a single source sample, sequenced in a study of T cells in Graves' hyperthyroidism and ophthalmopathy. Template material for amplifying TCR beta CDR3 regions consisted of RNA transcripts. With the HTBI primer set, the TCR CDR3 went through a first round of RT-PCR. In TCRdb, the multiplex PCR reads were re-called with MiXCR into one record per CDR3 protein. Found here are roughly 290,000 distinct CDR3 sequences, roughly 13% of them singletons; the top ten hold 7.9%. Sequencing used blood. The source is a middle-aged woman with Graves' hyperthyroidism.

Many counts were recorded for this clonotype. This chain uses TRBV28 with TRBJ2-7; 7 nucleotides agree with TRBD2. The CDR3 runs 14 residues. Trimming at V came to 6 bases and at J to 1 base, leaving 6 bases not matched to a gene. The germline CDR1 and CDR2 sequences are MDHEN and SYDVKM. CDR3 sequence (DNA): TGTGCCAGCAGCTTCCCCGGGAGGTCCTACGAGCAGTACTTC. Amino acid sequence: CASSFPGRSYEQYF.

Remarks on this clonotype: The junction does not match germline at one end; this may be a read error. The chain has TRBV7-9 and TRBJ2-1, with D uncertain. The CDR3 runs 14 residues. The germline gives CDR1 SEHNR, CDR2 FQNEAQ (reference sequence). The CDR3 coding sequence is TGTGCCAGCGGCTTAGCTGGCGATTTCTATGAGCAGTTCTTC. Residues: CASGLAGDFYEQFF.

This clonotype was seen only once. V gene TRBV4-2 combines with J gene TRBJ2-1, with 15 nucleotides matching TRBD2. Germline CDR1 is LGHNA and CDR2 is YNFKEQ. CDR3 length: 16 residues. Trimming at V came to 6 bases and at J to 8 bases, leaving 8 bases not matched to a gene. For the CDR3, the DNA is TGTGCCAGCAGTTATTTGGGGACTAGCGGGGGGTATGAGCAGTTCTTC. This gives the protein CASSYLGTSGGYEQFF.

This clonotype was recorded many times. The genes are TRBV6-1 and TRBJ2-7; 8 positions agree with TRBD1. V lost 6 bases, J lost 2 bases, and 12 bases stayed unmatched. This CDR3 is built from 16 residues. Per the germline V gene, CDR1 is MNHNS and CDR2 is SASEGT. CDR3 protein: CASSRRPGTGPYEQYF. The CDR3 bases are TGTGCCAGCAGCCGCCGTCCCGGGACAGGACCCTACGAGCAGTACTTC.